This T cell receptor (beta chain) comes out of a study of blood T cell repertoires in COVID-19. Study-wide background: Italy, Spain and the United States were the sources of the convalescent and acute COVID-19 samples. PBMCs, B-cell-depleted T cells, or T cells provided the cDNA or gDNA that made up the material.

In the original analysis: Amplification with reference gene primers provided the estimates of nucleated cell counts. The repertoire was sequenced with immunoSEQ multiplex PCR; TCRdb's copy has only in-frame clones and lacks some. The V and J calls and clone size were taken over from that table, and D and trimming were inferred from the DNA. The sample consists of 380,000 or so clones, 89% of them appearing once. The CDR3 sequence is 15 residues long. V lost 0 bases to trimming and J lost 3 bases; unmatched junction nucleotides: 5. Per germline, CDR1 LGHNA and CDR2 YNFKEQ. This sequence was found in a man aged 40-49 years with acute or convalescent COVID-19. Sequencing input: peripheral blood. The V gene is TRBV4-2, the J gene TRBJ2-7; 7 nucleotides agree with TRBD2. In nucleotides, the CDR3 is TGTGCCAGCAGCCAAGATCCAGCGGGATACTACGAGCAGTACTTC. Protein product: CASSQDPAGYYEQYF.